The clone carrying this T cell receptor beta chain showed up many times. The sample originates from a study of patients and donors after allogeneic stem cell transplantation. The CDR3 is made up of 15 amino acids. Germline values: CDR1 KGHDR, CDR2 SFDVKD. Trimming pared 8 bases from V and 6 bases from J, leaving 19 bases between. TCRdb re-called the RT-PCR reads through MiXCR, storing one row per CDR3 protein. The sample shows approximately 250,000 distinct CDR3 sequences, 13% to 15% of them seen only once. Specimen: blood, either unsorted or a sorted T cell fraction (not recorded which). This chain connects TRBV24-1 to TRBJ2-1; a possible D gene is TRBD2 (6 bases). This TCR was sampled from a human donor who was either an allogeneic HSCT recipient or a stem cell or donor lymphocyte infusion donor (not recorded which). It is not recorded whose cells these are; they may come from a transplant donor. DNA for the CDR3: TGTGCCACCACCCACAGCGGGTCCGGCATCAATGAGCAGTTCTTC. This sequence encodes CATTHSGSGINEQFF.